The TCR beta chain described here comes from a study of T-cell reconstitution after alpha-beta-depleted transplantation in children. Unique molecular identifiers were used in preparing the TCRbeta library. TCRdb reprocessed the PCR reads with MiXCR, giving one entry per CDR3 protein. Of some 340,000 distinct CDR3 sequences listed, over 9% are singletons. The V end was cut by 8 bases, the J end by 8 bases, with 21 bases between. The CDR3 contains 14 residues. Germline CDR1 and CDR2: SNHLY and FYNNEI. The chain is built from TRBV2 and TRBJ1-2, with D perhaps TRBD1 (5 bases). The sequence came from a human donor who donated a stem cell graft to a child with acute lymphoblastic leukemia. The sequencing used PBMCs from the stem cell graft donor, collected from the stem cell graft. The CDR3 nucleotides read TGTGCCAGCGGTCCACACCGGGACGGAGGGGGCTACACCTTC. It translates to CASGPHRDGGGYTF.